This T cell receptor (beta chain) was identified during a study of blood T cell repertoires in COVID-19. Assay: immunoSEQ multiplex PCR; the TCRdb copy retains only in-frame clones and omits some. The sample has fewer than 200,000 clones; 82% are singletons. CDR1 and CDR2 from the germline V gene are MNHEY and SMNVEV (reference sequence). The CDR3 has 11 residues. The V and J ends lost 8 bases and 9 bases, in that order; junction bases with no gene match: 6. This clone was detected only once. The specimen was peripheral blood. The clonotype originates from a woman aged 70-85 years with acute or convalescent COVID-19. The chain is built from TRBV27 and TRBJ1-1; TRBD1 aligns across 7 bases. The CDR3 nucleotides read TGTGCCAGCCGGGAGAGGGGGCAAGCTTTCTTT. As protein: CASRERGQAFF.